The source of this T cell receptor (beta chain) is a study of blood T cell repertoires in COVID-19. On the study more broadly: Sample material is recorded as cDNA or gDNA derived from T cells, B-cell-depleted T cells, or PBMCs.

Clones were sequenced by immunoSEQ multiplex PCR, and TCRdb holds only the in-frame ones, with some missing. Among 250,000 to 300,000 clones listed, 70% to 90% were seen once. Germline V lookup: CDR1 GTSNPN, CDR2 SVGIG (reference sequence). The CDR3 loop spans 14 amino acids. V gave up 3 bases and J gave up 6 bases, with 17 bases separating them. Sequenced input: PBMCs or T cells enriched from blood (not recorded which). The V and J genes are TRBV30 and TRBJ1-1; D is ambiguous. This receptor was taken from a woman aged 60-75 years in a cohort exposed to, infected with or recovered from COVID-19 (not recorded which). The CDR3 region has the DNA TGTGCCTGGAGCCTGGGCCAATCAGTCGCTGAAGCTTTCTTT. It is translated as CAWSLGQSVAEAFF.